Each of the 11 T cell receptor beta chains below was sequenced from the same sample in a study of blood T cell repertoires in COVID-19. Method: immunoSEQ multiplex PCR; TCRdb's copy keeps in-frame clones and lacks some. The data hold 140,000 or so clones, with around 87% observed a single time. Sequencing input: peripheral blood. These TCRs come from a woman aged 60-70 years with active COVID-19.

The chain carries TRBV28 and TRBJ2-1, with D possibly TRBD2 on 6 matching bases. The CDR3 runs 17 residues. Trimming took off 4 bases at V and 0 bases at J, with 16 bases between the two ends. From germline, CDR1 is MDHEN and CDR2 SYDVKM. Here the CDR3 reads CASSSPLAAGSYNEQFF. The CDR3 region has the DNA TGTGCCAGCAGTTCCCCCTTAGCGGCTGGCTCCTACAATGAGCAGTTCTTC.

The chain is built from TRBV28 and TRBJ2-7; maybe TRBD2 (5 bases). The CDR3 runs 11 residues. With 5 bases removed from V and 7 bases from J, the gap between germline ends came to 9 bases. Germline values: CDR1 MDHEN, CDR2 SYDVKM. The CDR3 region is CASSEEREQYF. In DNA form, the CDR3 reads TGTGCCAGCAGTGAGGAGCGGGAGCAGTACTTC. Based on the CDR3 plus reference TRBV28 and TRBJ2-7, the full variable domain is DVKVTQSSRYLVKRTGEKVFLECVQDMDHENMFWYRQDPGLGLRLIYFSYDVKMKEKGDIPEGYSVSREKKERFSLILESASTNQTSMYLCASSEEREQYFGPGTRLTVT.

The gene calls are TRBV28 and TRBJ2-1, with 12 positions matching TRBD2. Trimming cost V 6 bases and J 10 bases; bases outside gene matches: 13. The CDR3 spans 16 residues. Germline lookup yields CDR1 MDHEN and CDR2 SYDVKM. The CDR3 loop reads CASSKTSGRGGREQFF. The CDR3 nucleotides are TGTGCCAGCAGCAAGACTAGCGGGAGAGGAGGGCGAGAGCAGTTCTTC.

The chain carries TRBV2 and TRBJ1-4; 7 positions match TRBD1. Unmatched junction bases numbered 6, after V lost 7 bases and J lost 4 bases. CDR1 and CDR2 (germline): SNHLY, FYNNEI. The CDR3 runs 14 residues. The CDR3 bases are TGTGCCAGCAAGGGGACAGTCAATAATGAAAAACTGTTTTTT. Encoded protein: CASKGTVNNEKLFF. Variable domain in full (rest from reference TRBV2 and TRBJ1-4): EPEVTQTPSHQVTQMGQEVILRCVPISNHLYFYWYRQILGQKVEFLVSFYNNEISEKSEIFDDQFSVERPDGSNFTLKIRSTKLEDSAMYFCASKGTVNNEKLFFGSGTQLSVL.

This chain links TRBV5-4 with TRBJ2-5; 9 bases line up with TRBD2. Germline values: CDR1 SGHNT, CDR2 YYREEE (reference sequence). V shed 3 bases, J shed 4 bases, and the junction held 10 bases outside the gene matches. CDR3 length: 16 amino acids. The CDR3 loop is CASSSGSGSGVETQYF. The DNA for the CDR3 is TGTGCCAGCAGCTCCGGTAGCGGGAGTGGAGTAGAGACCCAGTACTTC.

This chain joins TRBV9 and TRBJ2-1; TRBD2 matches 10 bases. This CDR3 is built from 14 residues. CDR1 is SGDLS and CDR2 is YYNGEE in the germline V gene. After removal of 3 bases from V and 9 bases from J, the junction contained 6 bases not matched to a gene. The CDR3 DNA reads as TGTGCCAGCAGCGCGCCTAGCGGGAGCATTGAGCAGTTCTTC. Translation gives CASSAPSGSIEQFF.

V is TRBV15 and J is TRBJ2-1, with 11 bases matching TRBD2. The V segment lost 5 bases and the J segment 1 base; nucleotides outside the gene matches: 7. Germline loops: CDR1 LNHNV, CDR2 YYDKDF (reference sequence). This CDR3 has 17 residues. The CDR3 DNA is TGTGCCACCAGCGGGTTACTAGCGGGAGAGTCCTACAATGAGCAGTTCTTC. Protein product: CATSGLLAGESYNEQFF. Full variable domain (outside the CDR3, taken from reference TRBV15 and TRBJ2-1): DAMVIQNPRYQVTQFGKPVTLSCSQTLNHNVMYWYQQKSSQAPKLLFHYYDKDFNNEADTPDNFQSRRPNTSFCFLDIRSPGLGDTAMYLCATSGLLAGESYNEQFFGPGTRLTVL.

The chain is built from TRBV6-5 and TRBJ1-5; the D is unclear. CDR3 size: 15 residues. V was pared by 6 bases and J by 3 bases, with 15 bases between. Per germline, CDR1 MNHEY and CDR2 SVGAGI. The CDR3 DNA is TGTGCCAGCAGCCGCTCGGGTCATGTCAATCAGCCCCAGCATTTT. Amino acids: CASSRSGHVNQPQHF.

The chain recombines TRBV10-3 with TRBJ2-7, with 10 bases identical to TRBD2. The CDR3 is 13 residues long. From germline, CDR1 is ENHRY and CDR2 SYGVKD. The V and J ends lost 8 bases and 3 bases, in that order; junction bases with no gene match: 4. The CDR3 region has the DNA TGTGCCATCTCCCTAGCGGGAGACTACGAGCAGTACTTC. It codes for CAISLAGDYEQYF.

The genes are TRBV5-8 and TRBJ1-2; D unclear. CDR3 size: 13 residues. CDR1 is SGHTS, CDR2 YDEGEE, per germline. V was clipped by 0 bases and J by 4 bases, with 7 bases between them. CDR3 loop: CASSLGGIYGYTF. DNA for the CDR3: TGTGCCAGCAGCTTGGGAGGGATCTATGGCTACACCTTC.

The gene calls are TRBV4-2 and TRBJ2-2; 10 positions agree with TRBD2. The CDR3 totals 16 residues. Germline CDR1 LGHNA, CDR2 YNFKEQ. V was clipped by 4 bases and J by 2 bases; unmatched bases: 4. The CDR3 sequence is CASSPPSGRNTGELFF. Here the CDR3 DNA reads TGTGCCAGCAGCCCTCCTAGCGGGAGAAACACCGGGGAGCTGTTTTTT.